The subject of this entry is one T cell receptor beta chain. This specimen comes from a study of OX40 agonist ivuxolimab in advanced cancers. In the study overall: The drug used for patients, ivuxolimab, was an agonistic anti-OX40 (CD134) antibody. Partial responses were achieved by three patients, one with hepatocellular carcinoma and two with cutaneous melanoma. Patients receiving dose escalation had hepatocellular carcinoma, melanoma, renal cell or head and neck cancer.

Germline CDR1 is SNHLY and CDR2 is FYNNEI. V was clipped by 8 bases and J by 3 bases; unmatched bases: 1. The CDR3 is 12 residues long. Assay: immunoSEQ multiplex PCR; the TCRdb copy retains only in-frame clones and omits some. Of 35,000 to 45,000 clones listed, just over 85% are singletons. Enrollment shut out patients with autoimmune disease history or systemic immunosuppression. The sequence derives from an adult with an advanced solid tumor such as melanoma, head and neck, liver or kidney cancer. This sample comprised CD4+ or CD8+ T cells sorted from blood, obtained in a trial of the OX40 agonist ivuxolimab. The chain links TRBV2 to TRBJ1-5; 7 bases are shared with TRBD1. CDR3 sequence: CASGTVNQPQHF. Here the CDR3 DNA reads TGTGCCAGCGGGACAGTCAATCAGCCCCAGCATTTT.